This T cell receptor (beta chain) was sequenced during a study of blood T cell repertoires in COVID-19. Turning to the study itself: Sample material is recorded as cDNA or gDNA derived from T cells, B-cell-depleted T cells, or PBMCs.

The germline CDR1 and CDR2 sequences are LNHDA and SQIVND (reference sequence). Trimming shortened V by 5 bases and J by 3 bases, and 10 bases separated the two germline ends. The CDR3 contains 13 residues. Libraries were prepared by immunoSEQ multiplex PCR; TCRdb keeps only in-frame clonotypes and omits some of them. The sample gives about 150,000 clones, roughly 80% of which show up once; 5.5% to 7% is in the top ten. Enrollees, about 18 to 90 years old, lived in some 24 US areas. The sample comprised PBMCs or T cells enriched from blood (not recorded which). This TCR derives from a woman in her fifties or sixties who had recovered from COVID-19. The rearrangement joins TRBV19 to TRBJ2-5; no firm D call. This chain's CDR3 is CASSPTKKETQYF. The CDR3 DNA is TGTGCCAGTAGTCCTACGAAAAAAGAGACCCAGTACTTC.